This is a list of T cell receptor beta chains from one sample in a study of blood T cell repertoires in COVID-19. Profiled with immunoSEQ multiplex PCR; TCRdb holds only in-frame clones, not every one. This repertoire shows about 160,000 clones, roughly 93% found once; its top ten account for 2% to 3%. The sample taken for sequencing was peripheral blood. These receptors all stem from a man aged 18 to 35 with acute or convalescent COVID-19. Both conserved end residues are part of each CDR3. A D gene is named only where the DNA matches it firmly. The size of a clone is reported for some rows only, either as once, few or many, or as a class for expanded clones.

DNA: TGTGCCAGCTCACCACTAGATAGCAATCAGCCCCAGCATTTT
CDR3: CASSPLDSNQPQHF
V: TRBV18
D: .
size: .
J: TRBJ1-5

DNA: TGTGCCAGCAGTTTAACGCAGGGGCCAGTCTATGGCTACACCTTC
CDR3: CASSLTQGPVYGYTF
V: TRBV27
D: .
size: .
J: TRBJ1-2

DNA: TGCGCCAGCAGCTTGGGGGCGATCACAGGCCAAGGCTACACCTTC
CDR3: CASSLGAITGQGYTF
V: TRBV5-1
D: .
size: once
J: TRBJ1-2

DNA: TGTGCCAGCAGTCATTATATGGGCACACGACAGGGTCGGATACCCTACGAGCAGTACTTC
CDR3: CASSHYMGTRQGRIPYEQYF
V: TRBV27
D: TRBD1
size: .
J: TRBJ2-7

DNA: TGCGCCAGCAGCTTGTGGGGAGAAGAGCAGTACTTC
CDR3: CASSLWGEEQYF
V: TRBV5-1
D: .
size: .
J: TRBJ2-7

DNA: TGCGCCAGCAGCTTACTAGCGGGACTAGACAATGAGCAGTTCTTC
CDR3: CASSLLAGLDNEQFF
V: TRBV5-1
D: TRBD2
size: .
J: TRBJ2-1

DNA: TGTGCCACCAGCAGAGGGGGGACAGGGGGCTACAATGAGCAGTTCTTC
CDR3: CATSRGGTGGYNEQFF
V: TRBV15
D: TRBD1
size: .
J: TRBJ2-1

DNA: TGTGCCAGCAGCCAACGGACAGCCTACAATGAGCAGTTCTTC
CDR3: CASSQRTAYNEQFF
V: TRBV14
D: .
size: .
J: TRBJ2-1

DNA: TGTGCCAGCAGCGTTGGGCTGAGCGGGGGGACGGGAGAGACCCAGTACTTC
CDR3: CASSVGLSGGTGETQYF
V: TRBV9
D: TRBD2
size: .
J: TRBJ2-5

DNA: TGTGCCAGCTCACCACCCCCGGACAGGGTAGGAGCTTTCTTT
CDR3: CASSPPPDRVGAFF
V: TRBV18
D: TRBD1
size: once
J: TRBJ1-1

DNA: TGTGCCAGCAGCCCGTCAACGCAGGGGTTTGCGGCTGCTTTCTTT
CDR3: CASSPSTQGFAAAFF
V: TRBV11-2
D: .
size: .
J: TRBJ1-1

DNA: TGCGCCAGCAGCTTGGAGACAGGGGGTACTGAAGCTTTCTTT
CDR3: CASSLETGGTEAFF
V: TRBV5-1
D: TRBD1
size: .
J: TRBJ1-1

DNA: TGTGCCAGCAGTGAAGCAGGCAGGGTATTTGACTATGGCTACACCTTC
CDR3: CASSEAGRVFDYGYTF
V: TRBV6-1
D: .
size: .
J: TRBJ1-2

DNA: TGTGCCAGCAGCTTGTACGAGGAGGTCCACGAGCAGTACTTC
CDR3: CASSLYEEVHEQYF
V: TRBV7-9
D: .
size: .
J: TRBJ2-7

DNA: TGTGCCAGCAGTGAATATAGAGGAGGGGCCCCACGGGAGGAAAAACTGTTTTTT
CDR3: CASSEYRGGAPREEKLFF
V: TRBV25-1
D: .
size: .
J: TRBJ1-4

DNA: TGTGCCAGCAGTGAGGAGGACAGGTTCCAAGAGACCCAGTACTTC
CDR3: CASSEEDRFQETQYF
V: TRBV2
D: TRBD1
size: .
J: TRBJ2-5

DNA: TGTGCCAGCAGCTTAGCGCCAGCGAGCTCTGGAAACACCATATATTTT
CDR3: CASSLAPASSGNTIYF
V: TRBV7-6
D: .
size: .
J: TRBJ1-3

DNA: TGTGCCTGGACGATAGGGGGCGCGACTGAAGCTTTCTTT
CDR3: CAWTIGGATEAFF
V: TRBV30
D: TRBD1
size: .
J: TRBJ1-1

DNA: TGTGCCAGAGAAGACGGACAGGGTCCTGGCTACACCTTC
CDR3: CAREDGQGPGYTF
V: TRBV2
D: TRBD1
size: .
J: TRBJ1-2

DNA: TGTGCCAGCAGTGAATCGCGTGATGGCTACACCTTC
CDR3: CASSESRDGYTF
V: TRBV6-1
D: .
size: .
J: TRBJ1-2

DNA: TGTGCCAGCAGGGACCCGGAGGACAGTTCTCCCTACGAGCAGTACTTC
CDR3: CASRDPEDSSPYEQYF
V: TRBV27
D: .
size: .
J: TRBJ2-7

DNA: TGTGCCAGCAGCCAAGGACAGCCTGGAAACACCATATATTTT
CDR3: CASSQGQPGNTIYF
V: TRBV11-2
D: .
size: .
J: TRBJ1-3

DNA: TGTGCTAGTGGCCTCGACACCCGCTCCGGGCAGTACTTC
CDR3: CASGLDTRSGQYF
V: TRBV12-5
D: .
size: .
J: TRBJ2-7

DNA: TGTGCCAGCAGCCCACCAGGGGGCGCGAGCACCGGGGAGCTGTTTTTT
CDR3: CASSPPGGASTGELFF
V: TRBV4-2
D: TRBD1
size: .
J: TRBJ2-2

DNA: TGTGCCACCTCATCCACAGGGGTTCTCTACAATGAGCAGTTCTTC
CDR3: CATSSTGVLYNEQFF
V: TRBV24-1
D: TRBD1
size: .
J: TRBJ2-1

DNA: TGTGCCTGGAGTGTAGGACATAGCTCTGGAAACACCATATATTTT
CDR3: CAWSVGHSSGNTIYF
V: TRBV30
D: .
size: .
J: TRBJ1-3

DNA: TGTGCCAGCAGGGTCCGGCAGGGAAAAGGCTCCTACAATGAGCAGTTCTTC
CDR3: CASRVRQGKGSYNEQFF
V: TRBV2
D: .
size: .
J: TRBJ2-1

DNA: TGTGCCAGCAGCGCCGACAGGGGTAGCACAGATACGCAGTATTTT
CDR3: CASSADRGSTDTQYF
V: TRBV2
D: TRBD1
size: .
J: TRBJ2-3

DNA: TGTGCCAGCAGCCGCCGGGACAGGGAACTGTTTTTT
CDR3: CASSRRDRELFF
V: TRBV12-3/TRBV12-4
D: TRBD1
size: .
J: TRBJ1-4

DNA: TGTGCCAGCAGTTTATCGGTTCGTAGGGGGATCGAAAAACTGTTTTTT
CDR3: CASSLSVRRGIEKLFF
V: TRBV27
D: .
size: .
J: TRBJ1-4

DNA: TGTGCCAGTATTGGAGACGGGACAGCCTATGGCTACACCTTC
CDR3: CASIGDGTAYGYTF
V: TRBV19
D: TRBD1
size: .
J: TRBJ1-2

DNA: TGCGCCAGCAGTGGGACTAGCGGGGGGGACGAGACCCAGTACTTC
CDR3: CASSGTSGGDETQYF
V: TRBV10-2
D: TRBD2
size: few
J: TRBJ2-5

DNA: TGTGCCAGCAGCTTGGAAAGACAGGGGGCCTATGGCTACACCTTC
CDR3: CASSLERQGAYGYTF
V: TRBV5-6
D: TRBD1
size: .
J: TRBJ1-2

DNA: TGCGCCAGCAGCTCCGGGACTAGCGGGAGGATCTATAGCTCCTACGAGCAGTACTTC
CDR3: CASSSGTSGRIYSSYEQYF
V: TRBV5-1
D: TRBD2
size: .
J: TRBJ2-7

DNA: TGTGCCAGCAGTTACTCCGTAGGGGGCGCGAGCTATGGCTACACCTTC
CDR3: CASSYSVGGASYGYTF
V: TRBV6-5
D: TRBD1
size: .
J: TRBJ1-2

DNA: TGCGCCAGCAGCCACCTAAGGGGGCTAAGGCCAGATACGCAGTATTTT
CDR3: CASSHLRGLRPDTQYF
V: TRBV5-1
D: TRBD1
size: .
J: TRBJ2-3

DNA: TGTGCCATCAGTGAGGACCAGGATCAGCCCCAGCATTTT
CDR3: CAISEDQDQPQHF
V: TRBV10-3
D: .
size: .
J: TRBJ1-5

DNA: TGTGCCAGCAGTGAAGCGGCCAGGCTTATCAATCAGCCCCAGCATTTT
CDR3: CASSEAARLINQPQHF
V: TRBV6-1
D: .
size: .
J: TRBJ1-5

DNA: TGTGCCACCAGTGATGCGGCTAACTATGGCTACACCTTC
CDR3: CATSDAANYGYTF
V: TRBV24-1
D: .
size: .
J: TRBJ1-2

DNA: TGCGCCAGCAGTGAGCAGGGGACAGGTAGAGTCGAGCAGTACTTC
CDR3: CASSEQGTGRVEQYF
V: TRBV10-1
D: TRBD1
size: .
J: TRBJ2-7

DNA: TGCGCCAGCAGCGCGGACAGGGGCGAGACCCAGTACTTC
CDR3: CASSADRGETQYF
V: TRBV5-1
D: TRBD1
size: .
J: TRBJ2-5

DNA: TGCGCCAGCAGCCATTCCGGGACAGGGGGCGCAGGATCGGTTGACTATGGCTACACCTTC
CDR3: CASSHSGTGGAGSVDYGYTF
V: TRBV5-1
D: TRBD1
size: .
J: TRBJ1-2

DNA: TGTGCCAGCAGCTACCGGGAGCCTTCGGCAGATACGCAGTATTTT
CDR3: CASSYREPSADTQYF
V: TRBV7-9
D: .
size: .
J: TRBJ2-3

DNA: TGTGCCAGCAGCTTTGTGGGGGGGCAAGATACGCAGTATTTT
CDR3: CASSFVGGQDTQYF
V: TRBV11-2
D: .
size: .
J: TRBJ2-3

DNA: TGTGCCAGCAGCTTATCCTCCGGGGGGGGCGCGGACTACGAGCAGTACTTC
CDR3: CASSLSSGGGADYEQYF
V: TRBV11-2
D: TRBD2
size: few
J: TRBJ2-7

DNA: TGTGCCAGCAGTTTATTAGGCACAGTTCGCTACGAGCAGTACTTC
CDR3: CASSLLGTVRYEQYF
V: TRBV28
D: .
size: .
J: TRBJ2-7

DNA: TGTGCCAGCAGTGAAGCGCTCGGGGGTGACTACACCTTC
CDR3: CASSEALGGDYTF
V: TRBV6-1
D: .
size: .
J: TRBJ1-2

DNA: TGTGCCAGCAGCTTAAGGGGCGGTCAGCCCCAGCATTTT
CDR3: CASSLRGGQPQHF
V: TRBV7-2
D: .
size: .
J: TRBJ1-5

DNA: TGTGCCAGTAGTATCGCTAGCGGGTTCTCCTACAATGAGCAGTTCTTC
CDR3: CASSIASGFSYNEQFF
V: TRBV19
D: TRBD2
size: .
J: TRBJ2-1

DNA: TGTGCCAGCAGCTTAGGGACAGACACTGAAGCTTTCTTT
CDR3: CASSLGTDTEAFF
V: TRBV11-3
D: .
size: .
J: TRBJ1-1

DNA: TGTGCCAGCACCAGGACAGGGGCTGGTGAAAAACTGTTTTTT
CDR3: CASTRTGAGEKLFF
V: TRBV6-5
D: TRBD1
size: .
J: TRBJ1-4

DNA: TGTGCCAGCAGCCTTAGCGGGAGAGGCACAGATACGCAGTATTTT
CDR3: CASSLSGRGTDTQYF
V: TRBV5-6
D: TRBD2
size: once
J: TRBJ2-3

DNA: TGTGCCAGCAGCCCAGCGAAAGTCCCTGGGGAAAAACTGTTTTTT
CDR3: CASSPAKVPGEKLFF
V: TRBV7-9
D: .
size: once
J: TRBJ1-4

DNA: TGTGCCAGCAGTTTCCAGGGTCTCGGGGGCTACACCTTC
CDR3: CASSFQGLGGYTF
V: TRBV27
D: .
size: .
J: TRBJ1-2

DNA: TGTGCCAGCAGTTTCGACCGGGACAGGGGTAACACCATATATTTT
CDR3: CASSFDRDRGNTIYF
V: TRBV27
D: TRBD1
size: .
J: TRBJ1-3

DNA: TGTGCCAGTCGGCGGCCTTACAATGAGCAGTTCTTC
CDR3: CASRRPYNEQFF
V: TRBV6-5
D: .
size: .
J: TRBJ2-1

DNA: TGTGCCAGCAGCATATGGTCAGGACAGGCGGGAGAGCAGTACTTC
CDR3: CASSIWSGQAGEQYF
V: TRBV11-2
D: .
size: .
J: TRBJ2-7